Each of the 3 T cell receptor beta chains below was sequenced from the same sample in a study of control samples from healthy donors and cancer patients. Only in-frame clones appear in the TCRdb table, and some are missing; sequencing was by immunoSEQ multiplex PCR. The data hold roughly 100,000 clones, with about 91% observed a single time. Input material: blood. These receptors originate from a man aged 25 to 40 in good health.

A single count supports this clone. The chain couples TRBV4-1 to TRBJ2-3, with 7 bases fitting TRBD2. The CDR3 is 16 amino acids. Trimming cost V 1 base and J 1 base; bases outside gene matches: 5. Germline loops: CDR1 MGHRA, CDR2 YSYEKL. CDR3 sequence: CASSQVVTSGTDTQYF. The CDR3 DNA sequence: TGCGCCAGCAGCCAAGTAGTTACTAGCGGCACAGATACGCAGTATTTT.

The rearrangement links TRBV18 to TRBJ1-1; 8 bases map to TRBD1. The CDR3 runs to 15 residues. Trimming removed 3 bases from V and 3 bases from J; junction bases left unmatched: 6. CDR1 KGHSH and CDR2 LQKENI come from the germline V gene. Here the CDR3 reads CASSPQGARDTEAFF. CDR3 DNA: TGTGCCAGCTCACCGCAGGGGGCTCGGGACACTGAAGCTTTCTTT.

The rearrangement links TRBV11-1 to TRBJ1-1; D gene uncertain. Between the trimmed V and J ends, which lost 5 bases and 0 bases, there was a span of 7 bases. The CDR3 runs 13 residues. CDR1 and CDR2 (germline): SGHAT, FQDESV (reference sequence). CDR3 DNA: TGTGCCAGCAGCCCCGGGTTGAACACTGAAGCTTTCTTT. It specifies CASSPGLNTEAFF.